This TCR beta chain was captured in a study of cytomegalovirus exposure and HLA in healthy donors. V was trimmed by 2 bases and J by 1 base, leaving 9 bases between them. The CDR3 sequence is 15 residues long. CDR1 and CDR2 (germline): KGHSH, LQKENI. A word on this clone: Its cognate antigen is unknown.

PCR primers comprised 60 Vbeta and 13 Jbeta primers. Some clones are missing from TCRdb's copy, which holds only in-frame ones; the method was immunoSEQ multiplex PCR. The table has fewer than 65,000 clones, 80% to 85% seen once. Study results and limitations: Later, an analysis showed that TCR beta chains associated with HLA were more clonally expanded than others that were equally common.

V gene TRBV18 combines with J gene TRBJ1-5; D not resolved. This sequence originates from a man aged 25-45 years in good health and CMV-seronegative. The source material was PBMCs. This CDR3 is CASSPGHLSNQPQHF. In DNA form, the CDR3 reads TGTGCCAGCTCACCAGGGCACCTAAGCAATCAGCCCCAGCATTTT.